This entry is about one TCR beta chain. Its specificity is not known. The ends lost 4 bases at V and 1 base at J; junction bases unmatched: 2. CDR1 SGHDT and CDR2 YYEEEE come from the germline V gene. This CDR3 is built from 16 residues. The entry originates in a study of cytomegalovirus exposure and HLA in healthy donors. Overall study context: A previous analysis identified 100 million to 120 million unique TCR beta sequences derived from some 170 million T cells.

Donors were ostensibly healthy at sampling, although undocumented immune exposures were probable. Study-wide findings and caveats: Researchers reported in a later analysis that common viral pathogens appeared linked to several top clusters. Apart from CMV serostatus, no immune exposure information was available.

The PCR was carried out with 60 Vbeta primers and 13 Jbeta primers. Profiled with immunoSEQ multiplex PCR; TCRdb holds only in-frame clones, not every one. The sample contains 85,000 to 100,000 clones, more than 80% of which appear only once. What was sequenced was PBMCs. The source is a man younger than 35 in good health and CMV-seronegative. The V call is TRBV5-6, the J call TRBJ1-4, with TRBD1 identical over 12 bases. The chain's CDR3 is CASSRDRGLTNEKLFF. In nucleotides, the CDR3 is TGTGCCAGCAGCAGGGACAGGGGGCTAACTAATGAAAAACTGTTTTTT. Drawing the rest from reference TRBV5-6 and TRBJ1-4, the complete variable domain is DAGVTQSPTHLIKTRGQQVTLRCSPKSGHDTVSWYQQALGQGPQFIFQYYEEEERQRGNFPDRFSGHQFPNYSSELNVNALLLGDSALYLCASSRDRGLTNEKLFFGSGTQLSVL.